The 8 T cell receptor beta chains given below trace back to one sample, sequenced in a study of cytomegalovirus exposure and HLA in healthy donors. A multiplex PCR was run with 60 Vbeta primers and 13 Jbeta primers. Sequencing was performed with immunoSEQ multiplex PCR; in TCRdb, only in-frame clones are kept and a portion is missing. The sample holds about 170,000 clones, 70% to 90% seen once. Sequencing was done on a sample of PBMCs. All receptors come from a man aged 30 to 39 in good health and CMV-seropositive.

This clone has only one observation. V and J are TRBV18 and TRBJ2-7; D might be TRBD2 (5 bases). The CDR3 totals 13 residues. Deletions cut 5 bases from V and 2 bases from J, with 10 bases between. The germline CDR1 and CDR2 sequences are KGHSH and LQKENI. The CDR3 nucleotides are TGTGCCAGCTCAACCTGGACTGCCTACGAGCAGTACTTC. Translated: CASSTWTAYEQYF.

The chain employs TRBV6-5 and TRBJ2-2; possible D gene TRBD1, 6 bases. Germline CDR1 and CDR2: MNHEY and SVGAGI. V lost 6 bases to trimming and J lost 0 bases, with 11 bases between them. This CDR3 is built from 15 residues. The CDR3, as DNA: TGTGCCAGCAGCCGGACAGCCTCGAACACCGGGGAGCTGTTTTTT. This gives the protein CASSRTASNTGELFF.

In this sample, this clone turned up a few times. Its ends do not fully match the called genes, so a read error is possible. The chain combines TRBV7-9 with TRBJ2-2; tentatively, D is TRBD1 or TRBD2 (7 bases each). Per germline, CDR1 SEHNR and CDR2 FQNEAQ (reference sequence). This CDR3 has 14 residues. The CDR3, as DNA: TGTTCCAGCAGGGGGGGGGCTAACACCGGGGAGCTGTTTTTT. Translating gives CSSRGGANTGELFF.

The chain has TRBV27 and TRBJ2-1, with D maybe TRBD1 (6 bases). In germline, CDR1 is MNHEY, CDR2 SMNVEV (reference sequence). This CDR3 has 15 amino acids. Trimming shortened V by 3 bases and J by 9 bases, and 18 bases separated the two germline ends. The CDR3 protein is CASSFRGNTRGEQFF. The CDR3 coding sequence is TGTGCCAGCAGTTTTAGGGGGAATACCCGGGGTGAGCAGTTCTTC.

The chain is built from TRBV29-1 and TRBJ2-7, with 10 bases that match TRBD1. Germline CDR1 and CDR2: SQVTM and ANQGSEA. The V gene end was trimmed by 6 bases and the J gene end by 5 bases; junction bases not matched to a gene: 4. The CDR3 consists of 12 residues. The CDR3 DNA is TGCAGCGTGACGACAGGGGGCGACGAGCAGTACGTC. Amino acid sequence: CSVTTGGDEQYV.

J is TRBJ2-5 and V is TRBV7-2, with D hard to call. The end of the DNA aligns better with TRBJ2-7, so the J call may be wrong. This CDR3 is built from 13 residues. Germline V gene sequence: CDR1 SGHTA, CDR2 FQGNSA. CDR3 DNA sequence: TGTGCCAGCAGCTTAAATCCTAACTACGAGCAGTACTTC. This sequence encodes CASSLNPNYEQYF.

This clone has just a few counts. The genes are TRBV29-1 and TRBJ2-5; D call uncertain. Germline V gene lookup returns CDR1 SQVTM and CDR2 ANQGSEA. CDR3 length: 13 amino acids. Trimming pared 1 base from V and 1 base from J, leaving 7 bases between. The CDR3 region is CSVEAGSQETQYF. CDR3 nucleotides: TGCAGCGTTGAAGCAGGTAGCCAAGAGACCCAGTACTTC. Supplemented by reference TRBV29-1 and TRBJ2-5, the full variable domain reads SAVISQKPSRDICQRGTSLTIQCQVDSQVTMMFWYRQQPGQSLTLIATANQGSEATYESGFVIDKFPISRPNLTFSTLTVSNMSPEDSSIYLCSVEAGSQETQYFGPGTRLLVL.

The J gene is TRBJ2-5, the V gene TRBV19; TRBD1 agrees at 10 bases. V shed 3 bases and J 5 bases; nucleotides not matched to a gene: 9. Germline lookup yields CDR1 LNHDA and CDR2 SQIVND (reference sequence). The length of the CDR3 is 16 residues. In nucleotides, the CDR3 is TGTGCCAGTAGTATTGGGGGGACAGGGGCTTTGGAGACCCAGTACTTC. Encoded protein: CASSIGGTGALETQYF.